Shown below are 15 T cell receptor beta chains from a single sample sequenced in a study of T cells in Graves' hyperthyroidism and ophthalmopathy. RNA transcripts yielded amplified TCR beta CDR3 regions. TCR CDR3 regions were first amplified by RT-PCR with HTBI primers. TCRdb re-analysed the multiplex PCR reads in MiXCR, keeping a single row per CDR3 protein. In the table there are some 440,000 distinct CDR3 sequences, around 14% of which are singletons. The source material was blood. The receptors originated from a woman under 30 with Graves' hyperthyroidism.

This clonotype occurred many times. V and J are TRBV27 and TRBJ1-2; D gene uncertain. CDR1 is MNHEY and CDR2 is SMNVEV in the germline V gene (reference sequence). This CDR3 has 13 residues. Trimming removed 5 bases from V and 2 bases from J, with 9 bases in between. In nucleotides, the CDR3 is TGTGCCAGCAGTACGCTCGAGAACTATGGCTACACCTTC. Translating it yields CASSTLENYGYTF.

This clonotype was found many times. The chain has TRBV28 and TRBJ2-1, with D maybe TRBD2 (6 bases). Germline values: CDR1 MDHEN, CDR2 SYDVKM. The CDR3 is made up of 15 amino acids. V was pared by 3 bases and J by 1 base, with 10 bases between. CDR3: CASSFQRASYNEQFF. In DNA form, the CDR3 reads TGTGCCAGCAGTTTTCAGCGGGCGTCCTACAATGAGCAGTTCTTC.

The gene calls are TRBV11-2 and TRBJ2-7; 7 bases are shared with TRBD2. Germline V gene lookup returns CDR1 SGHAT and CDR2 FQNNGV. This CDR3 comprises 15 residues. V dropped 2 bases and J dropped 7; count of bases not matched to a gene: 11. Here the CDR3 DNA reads TGTGCCAGCAGCTTAAGCTTTGCCGGGGGGAAAGAGCAGTACTTC. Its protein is CASSLSFAGGKEQYF.

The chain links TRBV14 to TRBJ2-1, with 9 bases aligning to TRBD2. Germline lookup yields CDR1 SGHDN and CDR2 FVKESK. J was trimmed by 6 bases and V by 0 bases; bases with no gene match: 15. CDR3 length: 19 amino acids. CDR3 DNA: TGTGCCAGCAGCCAAGAAGGGTGGATGATAGCGGGAGATTTCAATGAGCAGTTCTTC. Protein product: CASSQEGWMIAGDFNEQFF.

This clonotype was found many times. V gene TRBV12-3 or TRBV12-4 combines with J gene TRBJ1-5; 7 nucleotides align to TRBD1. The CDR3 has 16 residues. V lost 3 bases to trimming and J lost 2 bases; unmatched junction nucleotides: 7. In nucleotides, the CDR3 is TGTGCCAGCAGTTTCGCGGCAGGGGGAGGCAATCAGCCCCAGCATTTT. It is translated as CASSFAAGGGNQPQHF.

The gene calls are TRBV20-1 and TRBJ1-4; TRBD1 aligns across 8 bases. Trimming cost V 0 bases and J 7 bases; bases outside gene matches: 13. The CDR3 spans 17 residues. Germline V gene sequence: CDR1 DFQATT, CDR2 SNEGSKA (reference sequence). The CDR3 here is CSARDWGQGAIGEKLFF. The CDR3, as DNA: TGCAGTGCTAGAGATTGGGGTCAGGGGGCGATTGGTGAAAAACTGTTTTTT.

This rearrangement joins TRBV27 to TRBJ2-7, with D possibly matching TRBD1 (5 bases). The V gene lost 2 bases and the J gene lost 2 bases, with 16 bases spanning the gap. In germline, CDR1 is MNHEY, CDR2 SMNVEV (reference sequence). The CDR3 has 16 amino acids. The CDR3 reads CASSLVGRPPTYEQYF. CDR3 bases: TGTGCCAGCAGTTTAGTGGGGCGTCCACCCACCTACGAGCAGTACTTC.

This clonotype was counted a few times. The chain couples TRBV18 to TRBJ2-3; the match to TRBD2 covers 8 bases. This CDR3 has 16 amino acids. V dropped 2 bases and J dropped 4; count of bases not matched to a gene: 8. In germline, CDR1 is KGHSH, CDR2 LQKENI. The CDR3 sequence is CASSPGLASGADTQYF. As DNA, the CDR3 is TGTGCCAGCTCACCAGGACTAGCCTCTGGGGCAGATACGCAGTATTTT.

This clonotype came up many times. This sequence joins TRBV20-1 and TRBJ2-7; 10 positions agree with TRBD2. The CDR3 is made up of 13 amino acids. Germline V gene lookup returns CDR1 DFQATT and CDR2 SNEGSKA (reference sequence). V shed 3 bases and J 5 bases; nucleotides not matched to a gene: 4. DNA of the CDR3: TGCAGTGCTAGGGGGACTAGCGACCACGAGCAGTACTTC. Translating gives CSARGTSDHEQYF.

The CDR3 DNA follows: TGCAGTGCTAGTACCTATAGGCTAAACACTGAAGCTTTCTTT. The encoded protein is CSASTYRLNTEAFF. The rearrangement uses TRBV20-1 and TRBJ1-1; D is uncertain. This CDR3 is built from 14 residues. The germline V gene encodes CDR1 DFQATT and CDR2 SNEGSKA (reference sequence). Trimming took 3 bases from V and 2 from J, leaving 13 bases between them.

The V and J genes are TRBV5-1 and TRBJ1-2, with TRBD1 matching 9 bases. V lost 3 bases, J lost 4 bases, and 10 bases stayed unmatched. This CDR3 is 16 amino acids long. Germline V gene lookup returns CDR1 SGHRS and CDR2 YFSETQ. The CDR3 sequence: CASSSRRQGGIYGYTF. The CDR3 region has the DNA TGCGCCAGCAGCTCCAGACGACAGGGGGGTATCTATGGCTACACCTTC.

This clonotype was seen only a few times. The DNA of the CDR3 is TGTGCCAGCAGCTTAGTAGGGGGACCCCAGCATTTT. Its translation: CASSLVGGPQHF. The chain carries TRBV7-2 and TRBJ1-5; the D gene is possibly TRBD1 (6 bases). Trimming stripped 1 base from V and 10 bases from J, with 8 bases between. Germline CDR1 is SGHTA and CDR2 is FQGNSA. The CDR3 contains 12 residues. Full variable domain (rest looked up from reference TRBV7-2 and TRBJ1-5): GAGVSQSPSNKVTEKGKDVELRCDPISGHTALYWYRQSLGQGLEFLIYFQGNSAPDKSGLPSDRFSAERTGGSVSTLTIQRTQQEDSAVYLCASSLVGGPQHFGDGTRLSIL.

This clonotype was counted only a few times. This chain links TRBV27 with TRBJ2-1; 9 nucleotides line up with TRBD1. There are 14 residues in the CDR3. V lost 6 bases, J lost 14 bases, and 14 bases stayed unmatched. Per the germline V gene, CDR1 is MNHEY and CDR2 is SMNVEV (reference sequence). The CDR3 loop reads CASSLLGQGNVEFF. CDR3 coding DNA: TGTGCCAGCAGCCTCCTAGGACAGGGGAACGTGGAGTTCTTC.

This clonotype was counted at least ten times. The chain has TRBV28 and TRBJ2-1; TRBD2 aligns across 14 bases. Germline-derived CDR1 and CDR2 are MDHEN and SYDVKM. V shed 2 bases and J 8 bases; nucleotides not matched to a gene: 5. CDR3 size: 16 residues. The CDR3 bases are TGTGCCAGCAGTTTAGGACTAGCGGGAGGTTTGGATGAGCAGTTCTTC. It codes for CASSLGLAGGLDEQFF.

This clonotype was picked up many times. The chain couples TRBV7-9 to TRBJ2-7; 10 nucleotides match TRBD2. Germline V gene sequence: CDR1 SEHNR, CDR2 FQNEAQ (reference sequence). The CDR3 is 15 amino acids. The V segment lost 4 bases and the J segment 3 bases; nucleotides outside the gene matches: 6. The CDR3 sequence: CASSSGGLANYEQYF. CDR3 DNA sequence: TGTGCCAGCAGCTCCGGGGGACTAGCGAACTACGAGCAGTACTTC.